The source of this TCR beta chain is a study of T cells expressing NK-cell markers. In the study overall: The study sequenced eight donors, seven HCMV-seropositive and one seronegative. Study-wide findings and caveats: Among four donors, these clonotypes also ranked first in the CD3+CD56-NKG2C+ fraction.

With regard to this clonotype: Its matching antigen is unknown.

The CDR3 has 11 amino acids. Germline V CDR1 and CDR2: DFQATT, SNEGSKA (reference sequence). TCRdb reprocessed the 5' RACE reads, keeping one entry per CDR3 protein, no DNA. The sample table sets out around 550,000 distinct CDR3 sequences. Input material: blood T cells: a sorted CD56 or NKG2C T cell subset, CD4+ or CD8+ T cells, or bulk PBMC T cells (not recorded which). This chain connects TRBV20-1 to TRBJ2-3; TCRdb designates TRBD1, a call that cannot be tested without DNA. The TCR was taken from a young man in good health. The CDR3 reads CSGGSTDTQYF.